The rows below give T cell receptor beta chains drawn from one sample of a study of blood T cell repertoires in COVID-19. The table came from immunoSEQ multiplex PCR; TCRdb's copy has only in-frame clones and leaves some out. The sample records 280,000 or so clones, around 89% being singletons. Sequencing was done on a sample of peripheral blood. These receptors were taken from a woman in her thirties who had recovered from COVID-19. Both conserved end residues are part of each CDR3. The D gene is left open where the match is weak. Clone size is given for some rows only: seen once, a few or many times, or a class if the clone is expanded.

j_call | d_call | clone_size | v_call | cdr3_aa | cdr3_nt
TRBJ2-3 | . | . | TRBV7-9 | CACSPASDTQYF | TGTGCCTGCAGCCCAGCGTCAGATACGCAGTATTTT
TRBJ1-2 | . | . | TRBV11-2 | CASSLGQANGYTF | TGTGCCAGCAGCTTAGGGCAGGCTAACGGCTACACCTTC
TRBJ1-6 | . | . | TRBV5-1 | CASSLVATGKANSPLHF | TGCGCCAGCAGCTTGGTAGCTACTGGCAAGGCTAATTCACCCCTCCACTTT
TRBJ1-1 | . | . | TRBV18 | CASSPPGARTEAFF | TGTGCCAGCTCACCACCGGGGGCGCGAACTGAAGCTTTCTTT
TRBJ2-7 | TRBD2 | . | TRBV9 | CASSASSGASYEQYF | TGTGCCAGCAGCGCGTCGAGCGGGGCCTCCTACGAGCAGTACTTC
TRBJ1-1 | . | . | TRBV10-3 | CAISQTGAMNTEAFF | TGTGCCATCAGTCAGACCGGAGCCATGAACACTGAAGCTTTCTTT
TRBJ1-6 | TRBD1 | . | TRBV6-5 | CASSRQGENSPLHF | TGTGCCAGCAGTCGACAGGGTGAGAATTCACCCCTCCACTTT
TRBJ2-1 | . | once | TRBV6-2/TRBV6-3 | CASSYPGEQFF | TGTGCCAGCAGTTATCCGGGGGAGCAGTTCTTC
TRBJ1-2 | . | . | TRBV28 | CASSLVEHLYGYTF | TGTGCCAGCAGTTTGGTGGAGCATTTATATGGCTACACCTTC
TRBJ2-2 | TRBD2 | . | TRBV27 | CASSFERGVAGELFF | TGTGCCAGCAGTTTCGAGCGGGGGGTAGCCGGGGAGCTGTTTTTT
TRBJ2-1 | TRBD2 | . | TRBV3-1/TRBV3-2 | CASSGKRTSRFNEQFF | TGTGCCAGCAGCGGGAAGCGGACTAGTCGATTCAATGAGCAGTTCTTC
TRBJ1-6 | . | . | TRBV7-8 | CASSSQGKLSNSPLHF | TGTGCCAGCAGCTCACAGGGCAAGTTAAGTAATTCACCCCTCCACTTT
TRBJ1-1 | TRBD1 | . | TRBV19 | CASRQGGKNTEAFF | TGTGCCAGCAGACAGGGGGGCAAGAACACTGAAGCTTTCTTT
TRBJ2-7 | . | . | TRBV6-1 | CASSVFTGTLDYEQYF | TGTGCCAGCAGTGTCTTTACCGGGACACTTGATTACGAGCAGTACTTC
TRBJ1-6 | . | few | TRBV4-1 | CASSQDWQGDSPLHF | TGCGCCAGCAGCCAAGACTGGCAGGGTGACTCACCCCTCCACTTT
TRBJ2-3 | . | . | TRBV9 | CASSRLGMQTDTQYF | TGTGCCAGCAGCCGATTGGGCATGCAGACAGATACGCAGTATTTT
TRBJ2-3 | . | . | TRBV18 | CASSPGASTDTQYF | TGTGCCAGCTCACCAGGGGCTAGCACAGATACGCAGTATTTT
TRBJ2-5 | . | . | TRBV20-1 | CSAVGLETQYF | TGCAGTGCAGTGGGGCTAGAGACCCAGTACTTC
TRBJ1-2 | TRBD1 | few | TRBV24-1 | CATSVSPYWTGGPGGYYTF | TGTGCCACCAGTGTATCCCCCTACTGGACAGGGGGCCCCGGGGGGTACTACACCTTC